One sample yielded the 15 T cell receptor beta chains listed below, sequenced in a study of T cell repertoires in cytomegalovirus infection. TCRdb passed the reads through MiXCR, listing each CDR3 protein once. The sample shows roughly 190,000 distinct CDR3 sequences, less than 9.5% of them seen only once. Input material: PBMCs. All receptors derive from a human donor in good health (CMV status not recorded). Some clones in this sample may be carry-over from other donors' samples.

This chain connects TRBV7-2 to TRBJ2-5, with a possible D match to TRBD1 (6 bases). CDR1 and CDR2 (germline): SGHTA, FQGNSA. Deletions cut 8 bases from V and 0 bases from J, with 10 bases between. CDR3 length: 13 amino acids. DNA of the CDR3: TGTGCCAGCGATCAGGGGTACCAAGAGACCCAGTACTTC. Protein: CASDQGYQETQYF.

This clonotype was observed a handful of times. The chain recombines TRBV29-1 with TRBJ2-6, with D uncertain. The CDR3 contains 13 residues. V gave up 5 bases and J gave up 4 bases, with 9 bases separating them. The V gene's germline CDR1 is SQVTM and CDR2 ANQGSEA. The CDR3 here is CSVIPSGANVLTF. CDR3 bases: TGCAGCGTTATTCCCTCGGGGGCCAACGTCCTGACTTTC.

This clonotype has at least ten counts. V usage is TRBV19 and J usage is TRBJ2-7, with a possible D match to TRBD1 (6 bases). Germline V CDR1 and CDR2: LNHDA, SQIVND (reference sequence). CDR3 length: 13 amino acids. V lost 6 bases, J lost 3 bases, and 12 bases lay in between. The DNA of the CDR3 is TGTGCCAGTAGGCGTGGACAGAGCTACGAGCAGTACTTC. Amino acids: CASRRGQSYEQYF.

This clonotype has at least ten counts. The chain couples TRBV10-3 to TRBJ2-1; 8 positions match TRBD2. This CDR3 comprises 16 residues. Trimming took 2 bases from V and 3 from J; bases not matched to a gene: 6. Germline V gene lookup returns CDR1 ENHRY and CDR2 SYGVKD. The CDR3: CAISEPSGSVYNEQFF. In DNA form, the CDR3 reads TGTGCCATCAGTGAGCCGAGCGGGAGCGTCTACAATGAGCAGTTCTTC.

V gene TRBV3-1 combines with J gene TRBJ2-7; TRBD2 matches at 10 bases. The CDR3 spans 17 residues. Germline CDR1 is LGHDT and CDR2 is YNNKEL (reference sequence). Germline trimming cut 0 bases from V and 2 bases from J; bases unmatched to any gene: 7. The CDR3 sequence is CASSQEAPGLAPYEQYF. The CDR3 DNA reads TGTGCCAGCAGCCAAGAGGCACCGGGACTAGCGCCCTACGAGCAGTACTTC.

This clonotype has just a few counts. V and J are TRBV7-3 and TRBJ2-3; 7 bases agree with TRBD2. The CDR3 extends over 16 amino acids. Germline CDR1 SGHTA, CDR2 FQGTGA. The V segment lost 1 base and the J segment 6 bases; nucleotides outside the gene matches: 10. The DNA for the CDR3 is TGTGCCAGCAGCTTAATGGGGGGAGGGCCTGTCGATACGCAGTATTTT. Its translation: CASSLMGGGPVDTQYF.

This clonotype was counted ten times or more. V usage is TRBV7-9 and J usage is TRBJ2-7, with 12 bases matching TRBD2. The CDR3 is 14 amino acids. Per the germline V gene, CDR1 is SEHNR and CDR2 is FQNEAQ (reference sequence). The V gene end was trimmed by 5 bases and the J gene end by 6 bases; junction bases not matched to a gene: 5. The CDR3 DNA reads as TGTGCCAGCAGCCCCACTAGCGGGAGGAGCGAGCAGTACTTC. Translation: CASSPTSGRSEQYF.

This clonotype was seen more than once but under ten times. V and J are TRBV29-1 and TRBJ1-5, with TRBD1 as a possible D gene (5 bases). The germline V gene has CDR1 SQVTM and CDR2 ANQGSEA. The germline V and J ends were trimmed by 7 bases and 7 bases, with 17 bases remaining between them. CDR3 length: 13 amino acids. The CDR3 DNA follows: TGCAGCGCCGAGGGTGGGGAGGGGCAGCCCCAGCATTTT. This gives the protein CSAEGGEGQPQHF.

This clonotype was counted many times. The rearrangement uses TRBV7-2 and TRBJ1-2; D possibly corresponds to TRBD1 (6 bases). The germline V gene encodes CDR1 SGHTA and CDR2 FQGNSA. Between the trimmed V and J ends, which lost 4 bases and 2 bases, there was a span of 14 bases. This CDR3 region has 15 residues. This CDR3 reads CASSSGESVNYGYTF. DNA for the CDR3: TGTGCCAGCAGCTCAGGGGAGAGTGTGAACTATGGCTACACCTTC.

This clonotype has ten or more counts. The CDR3, as DNA: TGTGCCACGGAAAAAGAGACCCAGTACTTC. Amino acid sequence: CATEKETQYF. The gene calls are TRBV25-1 and TRBJ2-5; D ambiguous. CDR3 length: 10 amino acids. Germline CDR1 MGHDK, CDR2 SYGVNS. V lost 10 bases, J lost 3 bases, and 6 bases lay in between.

This clonotype occurred many times. V gene TRBV7-2 combines with J gene TRBJ2-7; 9 bases map to TRBD2. Germline CDR1 reads SGHTA; CDR2 reads FQGNSA. The CDR3 consists of 17 residues. The V segment lost 0 bases and the J segment 3 bases; nucleotides outside the gene matches: 9. The CDR3: CASSLASSGILNYEQYF. Written as DNA, the CDR3 is TGTGCCAGCAGCTTAGCATCTAGCGGGATTTTGAACTACGAGCAGTACTTC.

This clonotype was picked up many times. V usage is TRBV28 and J usage is TRBJ2-1; weak D call: TRBD2 (5 bases). CDR3 length equals 13 residues. V dropped 6 bases and J dropped 12 bases, with 18 bases sitting between them. The germline gives CDR1 MDHEN, CDR2 SYDVKM. The CDR3 region is CASRRHGGLGQFF. Here the CDR3 DNA reads TGTGCCAGCAGACGGCACGGAGGACTGGGGCAGTTCTTC.

This clonotype has at least ten counts. J is TRBJ2-7 and V is TRBV7-2, with D tentatively TRBD1 (5 bases). Trimming cost V 1 base and J 4 bases, with 11 bases left between them. The CDR3 loop spans 14 amino acids. Germline CDR1 reads SGHTA; CDR2 reads FQGNSA. The CDR3 is CASSLDAGLYEQYF. In DNA form, the CDR3 reads TGTGCCAGCAGCTTAGACGCAGGGCTTTACGAGCAGTACTTC.

Note on this clonotype: It may be a read error: a sequence one base away is much more abundant. This chain's CDR3 is CASSLDQTTSIDTQYF. As DNA, the CDR3 is TGTGCCAGCAGCTTAGATCAGACCACTAGCATAGATACGCAGTATTTT. The J gene is TRBJ2-3, the V gene TRBV7-2; weak D call: TRBD2 (6 bases). The CDR3 runs to 16 residues. Per germline, CDR1 SGHTA and CDR2 FQGNSA.

The chain uses TRBV15 and TRBJ2-2; 7 nucleotides align to TRBD2. Per the germline V gene, CDR1 is LNHNV and CDR2 is YYDKDF (reference sequence). The CDR3 extends over 15 amino acids. V gave up 3 bases and J gave up 2 bases; unmatched junction bases: 3. The CDR3 coding sequence is TGTGCCACCAGCAGGGGACTACCAAACACCGGGGAGCTGTTTTTT. Its protein is CATSRGLPNTGELFF.